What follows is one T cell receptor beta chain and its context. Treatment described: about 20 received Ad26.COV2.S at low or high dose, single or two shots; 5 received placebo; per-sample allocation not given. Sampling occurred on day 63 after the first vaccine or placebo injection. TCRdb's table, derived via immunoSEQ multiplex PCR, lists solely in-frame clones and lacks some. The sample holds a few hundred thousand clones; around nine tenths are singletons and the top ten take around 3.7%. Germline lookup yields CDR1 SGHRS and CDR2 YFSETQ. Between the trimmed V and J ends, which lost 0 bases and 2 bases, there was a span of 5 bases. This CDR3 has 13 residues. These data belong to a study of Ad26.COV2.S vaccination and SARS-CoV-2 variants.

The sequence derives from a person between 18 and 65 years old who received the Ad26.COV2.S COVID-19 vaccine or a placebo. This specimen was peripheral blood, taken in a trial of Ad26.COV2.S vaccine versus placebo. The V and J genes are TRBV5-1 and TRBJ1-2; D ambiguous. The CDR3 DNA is TGCGCCAGCAGCTTGGACCAAAACTATGGCTACACCTTC. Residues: CASSLDQNYGYTF.